This T cell receptor (beta chain) was captured by sequencing in a study of blood T cells in healthy people across ages. Whole-study context: There was about one barcoded beta molecule captured by template switching per two T cells. Study outcomes and limitations: Versus aged donors, long-lived donors had higher diversity and more naive CD4+ cells.

This clonotype was counted ten times or more. Its target is not known. This CDR3 region has 11 residues. Trimming took 2 bases from V and 11 from J, leaving 8 bases between them. The germline CDR1 and CDR2 sequences are SGHRS and YFSETQ. Then a second PCR, running roughly 7 to 11 cycles, was carried out with a sample-barcoded 5' primer and a J-beta primer mix. The authors tagged each cDNA molecule using a template-switch adaptor with 12 random nucleotides. TCRdb re-called the 5' RACE reads through MiXCR, storing one row per CDR3 protein. This sample yields around 1,700,000 distinct CDR3 sequences, of which approximately 28% are seen a single time; 7.7% belongs to the top ten.

The source is a woman aged 25-40 years in good health. The chain recombines TRBV5-1 with TRBJ2-1; D may be TRBD1 (5 bases). The specimen was blood. CDR3 region: CASSFTGQQFF. In DNA, the CDR3 is TGCGCCAGCAGCTTCACAGGCCAGCAGTTCTTC.